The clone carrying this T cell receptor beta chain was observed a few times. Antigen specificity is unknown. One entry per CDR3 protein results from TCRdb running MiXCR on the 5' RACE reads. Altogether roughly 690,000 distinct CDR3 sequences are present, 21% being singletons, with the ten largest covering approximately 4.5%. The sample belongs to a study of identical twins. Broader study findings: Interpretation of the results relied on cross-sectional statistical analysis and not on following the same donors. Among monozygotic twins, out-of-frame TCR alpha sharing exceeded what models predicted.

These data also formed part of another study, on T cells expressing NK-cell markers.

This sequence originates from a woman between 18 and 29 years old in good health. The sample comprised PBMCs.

CDR3 region: CASSTSNDRYNTQYF. CDR3 DNA sequence: TGCGCCAGCAGCACCAGCAACGACAGGTATAATACGCAGTATTTT. The chain carries TRBV5-1 and TRBJ2-3, with D tentatively TRBD1 (6 bases). Germline-derived CDR1 and CDR2 are SGHRS and YFSETQ. The CDR3 sequence is 15 residues long. Trimming removed 4 bases from V and 7 bases from J, with 19 bases in between.